One sample yielded the 23 T cell receptor beta chains listed below, sequenced in a study of shared clonotypes between healthy human individuals. TCRdb keeps only in-frame clones here, not all; method: immunoSEQ multiplex PCR. The table has about 560,000 clones, around three quarters seen once. Sequencing input: PBMCs. These receptors were taken from a woman between 40 and 55 years old in good health. Some clones in this sample may be carry-over from other donors' samples.

About this clone: This is likely an artifact of a read error, given a far larger clone one base away. The chain links TRBV28 to TRBJ2-7, with 10 bases aligning to TRBD2. The CDR3 sequence is 15 residues long. Germline loops: CDR1 MDHEN, CDR2 SYDVKM. The CDR3 region has the DNA TGTACCAGCAGTTTAAGTCCTAGCGGGAGCTACGAGCAGTACTTC. This codes for CTSSLSPSGSYEQYF.

This clone turned up a few times. The rearrangement joins TRBV6-5 to TRBJ2-7; the match to TRBD2 covers 11 bases. Per the germline V gene, CDR1 is MNHEY and CDR2 is SVGAGI. The CDR3 length is 15 residues. V was pared by 4 bases and J by 3 bases, with 5 bases of the junction left unmatched. CDR3 DNA sequence: TGTGCCAGCAGTTCACCGGGACTAGCGGACTACGAGCAGTACTTC. It codes for CASSSPGLADYEQYF.

The rearrangement links TRBV7-8 to TRBJ1-1, with TRBD1 matching 7 bases. Trimming at V came to 4 bases and at J to 2 bases, leaving 4 bases not matched to a gene. The CDR3 spans 14 residues. The germline V gene encodes CDR1 SGHVS and CDR2 FQNEAQ. CDR3 amino acids: CASSSPGGNTEAFF. DNA of the CDR3: TGTGCCAGCAGCTCCCCAGGGGGTAACACTGAAGCTTTCTTT.

This chain links TRBV10-3 with TRBJ2-7; 7 nucleotides align to TRBD1. Germline V CDR1 and CDR2: ENHRY, SYGVKD. The CDR3 covers 14 residues. J was trimmed by 4 bases and V by 1 base; bases with no gene match: 4. CDR3 DNA sequence: TGTGCCATCAGTGAGTTTGAGGACAGGTACGAGCAGTACTTC. This translates into CAISEFEDRYEQYF.

The rearrangement joins TRBV30 to TRBJ2-7, with D perhaps given as TRBD1 or TRBD2 (5 bases each). CDR1 GTSNPN and CDR2 SVGIG come from the germline V gene (reference sequence). Trimming removed 2 bases at V and 1 base at J, with 12 bases between. The CDR3 consists of 14 residues. CDR3 DNA sequence: TGTGCCTGGAGTAAACGGGGCGCTTCCTACGAGCAGTACTTC. Protein: CAWSKRGASYEQYF.

CDR3 DNA: TGTGCCAGCAGTCCCGCCTGGACTAGCGCTTACAATGAGCAGTTCTTC. The encoded protein is CASSPAWTSAYNEQFF. The chain links TRBV28 to TRBJ2-1, with 9 bases identical to TRBD2. V lost 5 bases and J lost 4; bases outside the gene matches: 9. Germline lookup yields CDR1 MDHEN and CDR2 SYDVKM. The CDR3 covers 16 residues.

The chain joins TRBV5-4 to TRBJ1-2; a possible D gene is TRBD1 (5 bases). V was trimmed by 0 bases and J by 13 bases, leaving 13 bases between them. In germline, CDR1 is SGHNT, CDR2 YYREEE (reference sequence). The CDR3 is 12 amino acids. For the CDR3, the DNA is TGTGCCAGCAGCTTGGTTGAGGGGAGTTTCACCTTC. Protein: CASSLVEGSFTF. The variable domain in full, with the rest retrieved from reference TRBV5-4 and TRBJ1-2, is ETGVTQSPTHLIKTRGQQVTLRCSSQSGHNTVSWYQQALGQGPQFIFQYYREEENGRGNFPPRFSGLQFPNYSSELNVNALELDDSALYLCASSLVEGSFTFGSGTRLTVV.

This chain uses TRBV18 with TRBJ2-1; a possible D gene is TRBD2 (7 bases). In germline, CDR1 is KGHSH, CDR2 LQKENI. The length of the CDR3 is 16 residues. V shed 2 bases and J shed 0 bases, with 11 bases lying between them. CDR3 amino acids: CASSPSGGSSYNEQFF. Here the CDR3 DNA reads TGTGCCAGCTCACCATCGGGGGGCAGCTCCTACAATGAGCAGTTCTTC.

The CDR3 sequence: CASRPGSNNSPLHF. The CDR3 DNA sequence: TGTGCCAGCAGGCCCGGGAGCAATAATTCACCCCTCCACTTT. This chain uses TRBV28 with TRBJ1-6; D gene ambiguous. Germline values: CDR1 MDHEN, CDR2 SYDVKM. The length of the CDR3 is 14 residues. Trimming took off 6 bases at V and 5 bases at J, with 11 bases between the two ends.

The rearrangement uses TRBV28 and TRBJ1-1; no firm D call. Looked up from germline, CDR1 is MDHEN and CDR2 is SYDVKM. This CDR3 is built from 12 residues. With 9 bases removed from V and 1 base from J, the gap between germline ends came to 9 bases. CDR3 sequence (DNA): TGTGCCAGTTCGGAATGGAACACTGAAGCTTTCTTT. It is translated as CASSEWNTEAFF.

This sequence joins TRBV29-1 and TRBJ2-2, with 7 bases lining up with TRBD1. From germline, CDR1 is SQVTM and CDR2 ANQGSEA. With 6 bases clipped from V and 1 base from J, the junction kept 5 bases outside the gene matches. The CDR3 totals 14 residues. The CDR3 sequence: CSVLQGRNTGELFF. CDR3 coding DNA: TGCAGCGTCCTACAGGGGCGGAACACCGGGGAGCTGTTTTTT.

The rearrangement joins TRBV6-4 to TRBJ2-6; D not certain. Between the trimmed V and J ends, which lost 2 bases and 1 base, there was a span of 3 bases. The CDR3 is 14 amino acids. The germline V gene encodes CDR1 MRHNA and CDR2 SNTAGT. CDR3 bases: TGTGCCAGCAGTGACGGGTCTGGGGCCAACGTCCTGACTTTC. Protein product: CASSDGSGANVLTF.

This chain joins TRBV18 and TRBJ1-1; no reliable D call. This CDR3 region has 14 residues. The V gene's germline CDR1 is KGHSH and CDR2 LQKENI. The V end lost 3 bases, the J end lost 3 bases, and 11 bases lay between the germline ends. The DNA for the CDR3 is TGTGCCAGCTCACCGGAGAATTCGGACACTGAAGCTTTCTTT. This gives the protein CASSPENSDTEAFF.

In regard to this clone: Additional DNA sequences in this sample encode the identical CDR3. The genes are TRBV19 and TRBJ2-5, with 10 bases fitting TRBD1. Germline V gives CDR1 LNHDA, CDR2 SQIVND (reference sequence). Trimming took 10 bases from V and 1 from J; bases not matched to a gene: 3. There are 13 residues in the CDR3. CDR3 sequence (DNA): TGTGCCACCAGGGACAGGGGCCAAGAGACCCAGTACTTC. This encodes CATRDRGQETQYF.

The chain recombines TRBV29-1 with TRBJ2-5, with TRBD1 matching 8 bases. The J call could be wrong; TRBJ2-7 is a better fit for the DNA end. CDR1 is SQVTM, CDR2 ANQGSEA, per germline. CDR3 size: 14 residues. CDR3 coding DNA: TGCAGCGTGTCCAGGGGGCCCAACTCCTACGAGCAGTACTTC. Its protein product is CSVSRGPNSYEQYF.

V is TRBV18 and J is TRBJ1-1; D gene ambiguous. This CDR3 spans 14 amino acids. V lost 1 base and J 5 bases, leaving 11 bases between the germline ends. From germline, CDR1 is KGHSH and CDR2 LQKENI. The DNA for the CDR3 is TGTGCCAGCTCACCACGAGCTTCGGGGACTGAAGCTTTCTTT. Its translation: CASSPRASGTEAFF.

V gene TRBV10-3 combines with J gene TRBJ2-2, with D possibly TRBD2 on 6 matching bases. This CDR3 is 14 amino acids long. Trimming pared 9 bases from V and 0 bases from J, leaving 11 bases between. Per germline, CDR1 ENHRY and CDR2 SYGVKD. CDR3 protein: CAITAGSNTGELFF. DNA of the CDR3: TGTGCCATTACGGCGGGGTCGAACACCGGGGAGCTGTTTTTT.

This clone was detected once. The rearrangement links TRBV7-6 to TRBJ2-7, with D possibly TRBD1 on 6 matching bases. With 5 bases removed from V and 3 bases from J, the gap between germline ends came to 11 bases. The CDR3 totals 13 residues. Per the germline V gene, CDR1 is SGHVS and CDR2 is FNYEAQ. CDR3 in amino acids: CASSRQAGYEQYF. For the CDR3, the DNA is TGTGCCAGCAGCCGACAGGCGGGCTACGAGCAGTACTTC.

This CDR3 reads CASSLGGGYFDEQYF. The CDR3 region has the DNA TGTGCCAGCAGCTTAGGAGGGGGCTATTTCGACGAGCAGTACTTC. The genes are TRBV7-2 and TRBJ2-7; 7 bases are shared with TRBD1. The trim removed 1 base at V and 5 bases at J, leaving 8 bases unmatched. This CDR3 comprises 15 residues. The germline CDR1 and CDR2 sequences are SGHTA and FQGNSA.

This clone was seen once. This chain joins TRBV9 and TRBJ2-7; possibly TRBD1 for D (8 bases). This CDR3 comprises 14 residues. The germline gives CDR1 SGDLS, CDR2 YYNGEE. Trimming stripped 4 bases from V and 7 bases from J, with 18 bases between. In DNA, the CDR3 is TGTGCCAGCAGCCGACAGGGGAGGGCAGGGGAGCAGTACTTC. Its translation is CASSRQGRAGEQYF.

The rearrangement joins TRBV7-9 to TRBJ2-2; possibly TRBD1 for D (5 bases). With 6 bases removed from V and 1 base from J, the gap between germline ends came to 6 bases. The germline CDR1 and CDR2 sequences are SEHNR and FQNEAQ (reference sequence). This CDR3 has 13 residues. The CDR3 DNA sequence: TGTGCCAGCAGAGACAGGAACACCGGGGAGCTGTTTTTT. Translating it yields CASRDRNTGELFF.

Comments on this clone: Since a much larger clone is just one base distant, this may be a read error. Other DNA sequences of this sample code for an identical CDR3. V and J are TRBV29-1 and TRBJ1-2; D possibly corresponds to TRBD1 (5 bases). The germline V gene encodes CDR1 SQVTM and CDR2 ANQGSEA. The CDR3 sequence is 13 residues long. CDR3 in DNA: TGCAGCGTGGGGGTTTCGGGCGACTATGGCCACACCTTC. The encoded protein is CSVGVSGDYGHTF.

The chain recombines TRBV6-5 with TRBJ2-3; D may be TRBD2 (5 bases). Trimming removed 2 bases from V and 6 bases from J, with 12 bases in between. This CDR3 comprises 14 residues. CDR1 is MNHEY, CDR2 SVGAGI, per germline. In nucleotides, the CDR3 is TGTGCCAGCAGTTACGATCTAGCAGCCGATACGCAGTATTTT. Its translation: CASSYDLAADTQYF.